The sequence of this T cell receptor (beta chain) was determined in a study of PD-1 blockade in mismatch repair-deficient tumors. Whole-study context: All were previously treated, progressing patients with eleven to twelve mismatch repair-deficient cancer types.

A remark on this clone: The antigen is unknown.

CDR1 is MNHEY, CDR2 SVGAGI, per germline. The V end lost 11 bases, the J end lost 7 bases, and 14 bases lay between the germline ends. This CDR3 is 11 amino acids long. PCR or immunohistochemistry showed mismatch repair deficiency in every enrolled patient. Study conclusions and caveats: Rapid post-treatment expansion, then contraction, generally preceding radiologic response, marked tumor-resident clones.

The protocol was immunoSEQ multiplex PCR, while the TCRdb copy is restricted to in-frame clones and leaves out a portion. This table has under 85,000 clones, approximately 78% appearing once. The V call is TRBV6-5, the J call TRBJ1-2, with unresolved D. Sequencing was performed on peripheral blood, taken 2 weeks after starting pembrolizumab. The sequence was obtained from an adult with mismatch repair-deficient cancer. The CDR3 sequence: CAALGEGGYTF. CDR3 in DNA: TGTGCCGCCCTCGGTGAGGGTGGCTACACCTTC.